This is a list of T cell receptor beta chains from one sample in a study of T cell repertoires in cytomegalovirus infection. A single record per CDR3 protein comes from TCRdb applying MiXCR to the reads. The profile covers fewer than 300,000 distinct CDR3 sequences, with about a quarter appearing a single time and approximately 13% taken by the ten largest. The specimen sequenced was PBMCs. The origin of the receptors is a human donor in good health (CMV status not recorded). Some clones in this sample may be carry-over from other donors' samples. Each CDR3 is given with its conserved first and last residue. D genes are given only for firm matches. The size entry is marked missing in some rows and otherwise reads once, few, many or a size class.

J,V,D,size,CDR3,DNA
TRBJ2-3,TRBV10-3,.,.,CAITQTGTDTQYF,TGTGCCATCACCCAGACGGGCACAGATACGCAGTATTTT
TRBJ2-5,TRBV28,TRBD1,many,CASSFGQGRQETQYF,TGTGCCAGCAGTTTTGGACAGGGCCGACAAGAGACCCAGTACTTC
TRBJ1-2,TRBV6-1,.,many,CASSLRGIEGYTF,TGTGCCAGCAGTTTGCGGGGAATCGAGGGCTACACCTTC
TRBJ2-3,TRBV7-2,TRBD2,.,CASSLGYRMTSGRRDTQYF,TGTGCCAGCAGCTTAGGATATCGTATGACTAGCGGGAGGAGAGATACGCAGTATTTT
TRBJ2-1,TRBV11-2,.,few,CASSFGRFSYNEQFF,TGTGCCAGCAGCTTCGGGCGGTTCTCCTACAATGAGCAGTTCTTC
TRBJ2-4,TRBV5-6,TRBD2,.,CASSPPGAGGNIQYF,TGTGCCAGCAGCCCTCCAGGGGCGGGGGGAAACATTCAGTACTTC
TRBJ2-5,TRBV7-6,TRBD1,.,CASSFGQGGREETQYF,TGTGCCAGCAGCTTTGGACAGGGGGGCCGCGAAGAGACCCAGTACTTC
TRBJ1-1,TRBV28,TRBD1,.,CASRSGQGAHTEAFF,TGTGCCAGCAGATCGGGACAGGGGGCTCACACTGAAGCTTTCTTT
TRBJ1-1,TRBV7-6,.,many,CASSLGGLTYTEAFF,TGTGCCAGCAGCTTAGGGGGGCTGACATACACTGAAGCTTTCTTT
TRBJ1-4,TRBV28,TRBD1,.,CASSLGGGAEKLFF,TGTGCCAGCAGTTTAGGAGGGGGCGCCGAAAAACTGTTTTTT
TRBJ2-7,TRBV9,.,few,CASSPRTEDYEQYF,TGTGCCAGCAGCCCCCGTACAGAAGACTACGAGCAGTACTTC
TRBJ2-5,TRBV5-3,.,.,CASSFTGLQETQYF,TGTGCCAGCAGTTTTACAGGGCTCCAAGAGACCCAGTACTTC
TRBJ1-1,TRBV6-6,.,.,CASSRGESTEAFF,TGTGCCAGCAGTAGGGGAGAGAGCACTGAAGCTTTCTTT
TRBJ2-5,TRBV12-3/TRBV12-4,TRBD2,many,CASSSLAGVQETQYF,TGTGCCAGCAGTTCGCTAGCGGGGGTACAAGAGACCCAGTACTTC
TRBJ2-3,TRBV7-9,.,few,CASSLASRTDTQYF,TGTGCCAGCAGCTTAGCGAGCAGGACAGATACGCAGTATTTT
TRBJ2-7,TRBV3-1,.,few,CASSLSRGNEQYF,TGTGCCAGCAGCCTGTCCAGGGGCAACGAGCAGTACTTC
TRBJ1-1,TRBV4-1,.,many,CASSPRPRKEGAFF,TGCGCCAGCAGCCCCCGACCCCGCAAAGAGGGGGCTTTCTTT
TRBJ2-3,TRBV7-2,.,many,CASSGDTDTQYF,TGTGCCAGCAGCGGGGACACAGATACGCAGTATTTT
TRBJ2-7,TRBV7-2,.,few,CASSPVRGYEQYF,TGTGCCAGCAGCCCAGTCCGAGGGTACGAGCAGTACTTC
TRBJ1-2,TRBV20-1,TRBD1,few,CSALSTGGNGYTF,TGCAGTGCCTTATCGACAGGGGGAAATGGCTACACCTTC
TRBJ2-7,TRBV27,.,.,CASSLRGGTYEQYF,TGTGCCAGCAGTTTAAGGGGCGGAACCTACGAGCAGTACTTC
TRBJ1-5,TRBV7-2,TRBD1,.,CARGTGVGQPQHF,TGTGCCCGCGGGACAGGGGTGGGACAGCCCCAGCATTTT
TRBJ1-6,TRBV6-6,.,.,CASSARGGAYNSPLHF,TGTGCCAGCAGCGCTCGGGGGGGCGCCTATAATTCACCCCTCCACTTT
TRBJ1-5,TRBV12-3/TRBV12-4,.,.,CASSSVSGAQPQHF,TGTGCCAGCAGTTCGGTGTCAGGGGCTCAGCCCCAGCATTTT
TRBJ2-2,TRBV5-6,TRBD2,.,CASSPSGRYSTGELFF,TGTGCCAGCAGCCCGAGCGGGAGGTACAGCACCGGGGAGCTGTTTTTT
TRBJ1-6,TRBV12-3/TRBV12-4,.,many,CASSPSASSYNSPLHF,TGTGCCAGCAGTCCCTCCGCGAGCTCCTATAATTCACCCCTCCACTTT
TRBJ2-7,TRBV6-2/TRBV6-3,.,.,CASSYRWSEQYF,TGTGCCAGCAGTTACCGGTGGAGCGAGCAGTACTTC